Detailed here is one T cell receptor (beta chain). TCRdb analysed the RT-PCR reads with MiXCR anew, one entry per CDR3 protein. The table lists 650,000 to 800,000 distinct CDR3 sequences, 11% to 15% of them singletons. Trimming removed 2 bases from V and 2 bases from J; junction bases left unmatched: 4. The CDR3 totals 15 residues. CDR1 is SGHTA and CDR2 is FQGTGA in the germline V gene. Sequencing was carried out using memory CD4+ T cells from blood. This TCR derives from a female donor in good health, serving as a healthy control. J is TRBJ2-3 and V is TRBV7-3; TRBD1 agrees at 7 bases. The CDR3 region is CASSLDRVDTDTQYF. The CDR3 region has the DNA TGTGCCAGCAGCTTAGACAGGGTAGACACAGATACGCAGTATTTT.